The rows below give T cell receptor beta chains drawn from one sample of a study of human T cells and chemical hapten exposure. TCRdb re-called the RACE reads with MiXCR, one entry per CDR3 protein. The data contain tens of thousands of distinct CDR3 sequences, roughly a tenth of them singletons. The source was whole blood, collected in connection with sensitization to the hapten diphenylcyclopropenone (DPC). The receptor source for this set is a woman in her 30s with alopecia areata. Some clones in this sample may be carry-over from other donors' samples. The CDR3 runs from the conserved cysteine through the conserved F or W. D genes are given only for firm matches. Rows give clone size only sometimes, using once, few, many, or a class for an expanded clone.

TRBV12-3/TRBV12-4	TRBJ2-1	many	TRBD2	CASSLTSGGYNEQFF	TGTGCCAGCAGTTTGACTAGCGGGGGATACAATGAGCAGTTCTTC
TRBV7-2	TRBJ2-7	NA	NA	CASSPRDGSSIEQYF	TGTGCCAGCAGCCCCCGGGACGGTAGTTCTATCGAGCAGTACTTC
TRBV18	TRBJ1-5	many	NA	CASSLTAGGNQPQHF	TGTGCCAGCTCGCTCACGGCCGGGGGGAATCAGCCCCAGCATTTT
TRBV7-9	TRBJ2-2	few	NA	CATPKDFLNTGELFF	TGTGCCACCCCCAAAGACTTTCTGAACACCGGGGAGCTGTTTTTT
TRBV12-5	TRBJ2-1	NA	TRBD2	CASAPAGGGSYNEQFF	TGTGCTAGTGCTCCGGCGGGAGGCGGCTCCTACAATGAGCAGTTCTTC
TRBV20-1	TRBJ2-7	NA	NA	CSARGAMGVGEQYF	TGCAGTGCTAGAGGGGCTATGGGGGTAGGCGAGCAGTACTTC
TRBV27	TRBJ1-3	NA	NA	CASRPLRDANTIYF	TGTGCCAGCAGACCCCTCCGGGACGCCAACACCATATATTTT
TRBV4-1	TRBJ1-6	NA	NA	CASSQVSGTYNSPLHF	TGCGCCAGCAGCCAAGTTTCAGGGACCTATAATTCACCCCTCCACTTT
TRBV7-2	TRBJ2-7	NA	NA	CASSLAYGAYEQYF	TGTGCCAGCAGCTTAGCGTACGGGGCCTACGAGCAGTACTTC
TRBV6-6	TRBJ2-3	NA	NA	CASRLGVAGIDTQYF	TGTGCCAGCAGACTCGGGGTGGCAGGTATAGATACGCAGTATTTT
TRBV7-3	TRBJ1-1	many	NA	CASSLTGHIEAFF	TGTGCCAGCAGCTTAACCGGACACATTGAAGCTTTCTTT
TRBV28	TRBJ2-3	medium-sized	NA	CASSLGVRTDTQYF	TGTGCCAGCAGTTTGGGGGTTCGCACAGATACGCAGTATTTT
TRBV28	TRBJ1-4	many	NA	CASSLIGDNEKLFF	TGTGCCAGCAGTTTAATAGGGGATAATGAAAAACTGTTTTTT
TRBV7-3	TRBJ2-1	NA	NA	CASSHDRANEQFF	TGTGCCAGCAGCCACGATAGGGCCAATGAGCAGTTCTTC
TRBV12-3/TRBV12-4	TRBJ2-3	few	TRBD2	CASSFGTGGLAGSTDTQYF	TGTGCCAGCAGTTTCGGGACCGGGGGACTAGCGGGGAGCACAGATACGCAGTATTTT
TRBV6-2/TRBV6-3	TRBJ2-1	few	NA	CASSSSLEGEQFF	TGTGCCAGCAGTTCCTCACTGGAAGGTGAGCAGTTCTTC
TRBV29-1	TRBJ2-5	few	NA	CSVFMRGTQYF	TGCAGCGTATTCATGAGGGGGACCCAGTACTTC
TRBV10-3	TRBJ2-1	NA	TRBD1	CAISESGTGGIGEQFF	TGTGCCATCAGTGAATCCGGGACAGGGGGCATCGGTGAGCAGTTCTTC
TRBV28	TRBJ1-1	NA	NA	CASGQLNTEAFF	TGTGCCAGCGGCCAACTGAACACTGAAGCTTTCTTT
TRBV7-2	TRBJ2-3	few	NA	CASSWTPTDTQYF	TGTGCCAGCAGCTGGACTCCAACGGATACGCAGTATTTT
TRBV20-1	TRBJ1-1	many	NA	CSAPQAGPTTEAFF	TGCAGTGCCCCCCAGGCAGGGCCCACAACTGAAGCTTTCTTT
TRBV29-1	TRBJ2-7	few	NA	CSVGQAEQYF	TGCAGCGTCGGGCAAGCGGAGCAGTACTTC
TRBV18	TRBJ2-7	NA	TRBD1	CASSPRTGKYYEQYF	TGTGCCAGCTCACCACGGACAGGGAAATACTACGAGCAGTACTTC
TRBV30	TRBJ2-3	NA	NA	CAWNILRSSDTQYF	TGTGCCTGGAATATTTTAAGGTCTTCAGATACGCAGTATTTT
TRBV28	TRBJ1-5	few	NA	CASTPGERANQPQHF	TGTGCCAGCACCCCCGGGGAGAGGGCAAATCAGCCCCAGCATTTT
TRBV9	TRBJ1-1	medium-sized	NA	CASSVEDYPMNTEAFF	TGTGCCAGCAGCGTAGAGGACTACCCCATGAACACTGAAGCTTTCTTT
TRBV29-1	TRBJ1-3	many	NA	CSVVGLSSGNTIYF	TGCAGCGTTGTCGGACTGAGCTCTGGAAACACCATATATTTT
TRBV3-1	TRBJ2-1	few	NA	CASSPRSRVGNEQFF	TGTGCCAGCAGCCCTCGTTCCAGGGTGGGCAATGAGCAGTTCTTC
TRBV12-3/TRBV12-4	TRBJ2-5	NA	NA	CASSYREQETQYF	TGTGCCAGCAGTTACCGGGAACAAGAGACCCAGTACTTC